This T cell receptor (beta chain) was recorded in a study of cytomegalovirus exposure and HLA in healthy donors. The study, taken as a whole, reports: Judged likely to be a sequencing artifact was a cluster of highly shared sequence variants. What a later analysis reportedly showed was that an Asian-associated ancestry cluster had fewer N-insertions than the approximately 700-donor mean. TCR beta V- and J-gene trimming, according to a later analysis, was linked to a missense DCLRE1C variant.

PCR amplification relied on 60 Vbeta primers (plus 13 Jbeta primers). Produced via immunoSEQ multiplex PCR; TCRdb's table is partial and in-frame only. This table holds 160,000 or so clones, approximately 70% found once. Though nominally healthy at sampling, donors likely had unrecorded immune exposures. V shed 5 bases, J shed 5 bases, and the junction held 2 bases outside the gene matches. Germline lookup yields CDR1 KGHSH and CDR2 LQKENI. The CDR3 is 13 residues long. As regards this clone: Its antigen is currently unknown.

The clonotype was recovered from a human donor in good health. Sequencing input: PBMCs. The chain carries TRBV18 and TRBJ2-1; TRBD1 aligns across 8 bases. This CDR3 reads CASSTTGDNEQFF. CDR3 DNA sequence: TGTGCCAGCTCAACGACAGGGGACAATGAGCAGTTCTTC.